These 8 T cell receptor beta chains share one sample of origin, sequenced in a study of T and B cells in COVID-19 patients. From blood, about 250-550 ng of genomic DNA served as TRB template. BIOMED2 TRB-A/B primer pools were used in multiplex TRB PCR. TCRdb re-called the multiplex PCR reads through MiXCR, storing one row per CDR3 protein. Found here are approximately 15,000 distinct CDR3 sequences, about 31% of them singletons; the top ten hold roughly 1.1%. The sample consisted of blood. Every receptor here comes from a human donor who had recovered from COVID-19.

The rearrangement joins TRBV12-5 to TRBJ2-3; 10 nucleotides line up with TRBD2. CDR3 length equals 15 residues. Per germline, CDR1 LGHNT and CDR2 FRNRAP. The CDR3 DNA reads TGTGCCAGCAGCCCTGGGACTAGCGGCACAGATACGCAGTATTTT. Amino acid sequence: CASSPGTSGTDTQYF.

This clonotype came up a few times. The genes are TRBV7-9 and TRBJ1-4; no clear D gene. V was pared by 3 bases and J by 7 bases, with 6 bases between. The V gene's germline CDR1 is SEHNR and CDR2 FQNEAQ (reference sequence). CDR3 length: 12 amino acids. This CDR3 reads CASSLPGEKLFF. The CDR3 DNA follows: TGTGCCAGCAGCTTGCCGGGTGAAAAACTGTTTTTT.

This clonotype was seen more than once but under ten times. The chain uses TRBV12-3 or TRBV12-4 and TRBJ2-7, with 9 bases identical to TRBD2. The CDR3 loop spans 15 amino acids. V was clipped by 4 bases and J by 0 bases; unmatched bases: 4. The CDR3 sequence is CASSSWTSDSYEQYF. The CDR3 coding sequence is TGTGCCAGCAGTTCGTGGACTAGCGACTCCTACGAGCAGTACTTC.

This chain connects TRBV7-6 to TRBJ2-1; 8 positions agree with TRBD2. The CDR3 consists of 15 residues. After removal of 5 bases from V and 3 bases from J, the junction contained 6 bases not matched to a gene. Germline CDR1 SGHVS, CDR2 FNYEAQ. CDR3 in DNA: TGTGCCAGCAGCATTGAGCGGGGGCTCTACAATGAGCAGTTCTTC. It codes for CASSIERGLYNEQFF.

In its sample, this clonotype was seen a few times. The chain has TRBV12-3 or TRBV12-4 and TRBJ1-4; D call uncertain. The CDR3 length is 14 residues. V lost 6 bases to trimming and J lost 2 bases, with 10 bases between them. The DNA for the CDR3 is TGTGCCAGCAGCAAGGGATTGACTAATGAAAAACTGTTTTTT. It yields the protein CASSKGLTNEKLFF.

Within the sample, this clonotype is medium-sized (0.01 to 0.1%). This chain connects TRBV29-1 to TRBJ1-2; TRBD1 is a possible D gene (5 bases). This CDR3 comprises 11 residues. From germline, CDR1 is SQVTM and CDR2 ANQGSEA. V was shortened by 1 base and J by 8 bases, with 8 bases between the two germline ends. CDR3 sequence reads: CSVEGGWGYTF. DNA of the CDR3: TGCAGCGTTGAAGGGGGGTGGGGCTACACCTTC.

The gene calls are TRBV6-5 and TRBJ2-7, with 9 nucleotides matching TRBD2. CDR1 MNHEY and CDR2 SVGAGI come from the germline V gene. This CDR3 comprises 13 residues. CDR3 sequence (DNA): TGTGCGGCGAGGCGGGAGGGTGACTACGAGCAGTACTTC. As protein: CAARREGDYEQYF.

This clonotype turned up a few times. The chain's CDR3 is CASRPSTGELFF. The CDR3 region has the DNA TGTGCCAGCAGGCCAAGCACCGGGGAGCTGTTTTTT. The chain employs TRBV6-5 and TRBJ2-2; D is unresolved. Germline V gene lookup returns CDR1 MNHEY and CDR2 SVGAGI. The CDR3 loop spans 12 amino acids. Trimming shortened V by 6 bases and J by 4 bases, and 6 bases separated the two germline ends.